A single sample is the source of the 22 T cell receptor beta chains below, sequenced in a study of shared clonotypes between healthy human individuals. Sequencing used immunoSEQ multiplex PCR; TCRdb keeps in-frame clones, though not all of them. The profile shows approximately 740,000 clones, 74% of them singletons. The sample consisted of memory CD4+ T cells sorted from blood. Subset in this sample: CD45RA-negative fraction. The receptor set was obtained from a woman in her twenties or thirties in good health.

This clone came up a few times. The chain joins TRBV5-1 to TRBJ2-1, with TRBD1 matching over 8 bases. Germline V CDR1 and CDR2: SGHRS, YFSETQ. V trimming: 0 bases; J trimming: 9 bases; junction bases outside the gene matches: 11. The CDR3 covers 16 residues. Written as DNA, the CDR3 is TGCGCCAGCAGCTTGGAGGGGCCAGGGGGCTCCGGTGAGCAGTTCTTC. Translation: CASSLEGPGGSGEQFF.

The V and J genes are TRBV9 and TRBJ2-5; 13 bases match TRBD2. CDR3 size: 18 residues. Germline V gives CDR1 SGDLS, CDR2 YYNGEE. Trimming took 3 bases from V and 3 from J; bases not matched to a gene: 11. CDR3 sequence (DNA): TGTGCCAGCAGCGCGGGCGTCGTTGGGACTAGCGGGAAAGAGACCCAGTACTTC. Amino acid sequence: CASSAGVVGTSGKETQYF.

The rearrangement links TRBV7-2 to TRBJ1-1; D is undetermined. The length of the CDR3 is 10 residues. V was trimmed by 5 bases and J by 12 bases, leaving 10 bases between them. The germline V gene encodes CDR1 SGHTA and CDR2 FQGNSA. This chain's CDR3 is CASSPAGPFF. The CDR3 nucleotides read TGTGCCAGCAGCCCAGCCGGTCCTTTCTTT.

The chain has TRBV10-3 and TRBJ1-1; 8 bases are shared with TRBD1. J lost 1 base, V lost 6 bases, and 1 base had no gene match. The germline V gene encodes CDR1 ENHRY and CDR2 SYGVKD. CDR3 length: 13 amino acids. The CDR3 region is CAIRQGGNTEAFF. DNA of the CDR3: TGTGCCATCAGACAGGGGGGGAACACTGAAGCTTTCTTT.

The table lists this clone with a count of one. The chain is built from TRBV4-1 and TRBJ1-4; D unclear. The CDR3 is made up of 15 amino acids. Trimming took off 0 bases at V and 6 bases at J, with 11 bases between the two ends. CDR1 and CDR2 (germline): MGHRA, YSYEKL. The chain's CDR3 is CASSQDRSRDEKLFF. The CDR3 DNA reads TGCGCCAGCAGCCAAGATCGGTCCCGGGATGAAAAACTGTTTTTT.

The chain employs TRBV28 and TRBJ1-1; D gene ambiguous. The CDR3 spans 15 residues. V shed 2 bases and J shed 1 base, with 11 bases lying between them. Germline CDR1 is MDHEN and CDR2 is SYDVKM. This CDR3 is CASSLEAGSNTEAFF. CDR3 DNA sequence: TGTGCCAGCAGTTTAGAGGCAGGCTCGAACACTGAAGCTTTCTTT.

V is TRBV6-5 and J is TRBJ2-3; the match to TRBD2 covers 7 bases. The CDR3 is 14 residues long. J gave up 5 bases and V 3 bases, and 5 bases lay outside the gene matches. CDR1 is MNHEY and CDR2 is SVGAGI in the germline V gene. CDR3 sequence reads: CASSYAGAVDTQYF. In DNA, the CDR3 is TGTGCCAGCAGTTATGCGGGAGCGGTAGATACGCAGTATTTT.

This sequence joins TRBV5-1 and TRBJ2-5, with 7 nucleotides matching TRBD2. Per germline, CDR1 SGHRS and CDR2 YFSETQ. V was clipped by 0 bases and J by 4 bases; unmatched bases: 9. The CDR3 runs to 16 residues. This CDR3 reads CASSLAHGLAVETQYF. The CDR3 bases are TGCGCCAGCAGCTTGGCCCATGGGCTAGCGGTAGAGACCCAGTACTTC.

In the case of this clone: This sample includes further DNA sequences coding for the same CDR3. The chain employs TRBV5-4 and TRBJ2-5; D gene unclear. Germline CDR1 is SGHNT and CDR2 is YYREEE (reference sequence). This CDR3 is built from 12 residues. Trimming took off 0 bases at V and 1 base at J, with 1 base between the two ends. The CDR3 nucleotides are TGTGCCAGCAGCTTGGTCCAAGAGACCCAGTACTTC. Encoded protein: CASSLVQETQYF.

CDR3 amino acids: CASSSPETWETQYF. In nucleotides, the CDR3 is TGTGCCAGCAGCTCCCCGGAGACGTGGGAGACCCAGTACTTC. The gene calls are TRBV25-1 and TRBJ2-5; D remains unclear. CDR3 length: 14 amino acids. Germline loops: CDR1 MGHDK, CDR2 SYGVNS. V was trimmed by 6 bases and J by 5 bases, leaving 16 bases between them.

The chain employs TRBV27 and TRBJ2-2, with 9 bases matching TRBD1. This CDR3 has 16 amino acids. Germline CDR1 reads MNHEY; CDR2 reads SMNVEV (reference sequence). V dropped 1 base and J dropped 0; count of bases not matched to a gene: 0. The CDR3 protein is CASSLWTGANTGELFF. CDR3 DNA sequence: TGTGCCAGCAGTTTATGGACAGGGGCGAACACCGGGGAGCTGTTTTTT.

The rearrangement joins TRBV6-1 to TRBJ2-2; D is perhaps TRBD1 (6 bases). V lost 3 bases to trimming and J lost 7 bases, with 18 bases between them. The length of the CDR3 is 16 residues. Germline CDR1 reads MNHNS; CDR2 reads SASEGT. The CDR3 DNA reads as TGTGCCAGCAGTGATTACCCCACTGGGGGCGGCGGGGAGCTGTTTTTT. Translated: CASSDYPTGGGGELFF.

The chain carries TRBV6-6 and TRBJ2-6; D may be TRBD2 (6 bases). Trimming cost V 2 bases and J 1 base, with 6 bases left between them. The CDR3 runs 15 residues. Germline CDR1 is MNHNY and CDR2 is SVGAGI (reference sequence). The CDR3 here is CASSYGGSGANVLTF. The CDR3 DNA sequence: TGTGCCAGCAGTTACGGGGGGTCTGGGGCCAACGTCCTGACTTTC.

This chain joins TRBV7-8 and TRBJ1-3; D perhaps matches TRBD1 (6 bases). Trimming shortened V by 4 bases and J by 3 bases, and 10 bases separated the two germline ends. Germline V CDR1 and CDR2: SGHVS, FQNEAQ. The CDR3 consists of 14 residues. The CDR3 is CASSSQGYGNTIYF. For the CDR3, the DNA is TGTGCCAGCAGCTCCCAGGGGTATGGAAACACCATATATTTT. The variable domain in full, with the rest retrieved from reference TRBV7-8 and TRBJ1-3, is GAGVSQSPRYKVAKRGQDVALRCDPISGHVSLFWYQQALGQGPEFLTYFQNEAQLDKSGLPSDRFFAERPEGSVSTLKIQRTQQEDSAVYLCASSSQGYGNTIYFGEGSWLTVV.

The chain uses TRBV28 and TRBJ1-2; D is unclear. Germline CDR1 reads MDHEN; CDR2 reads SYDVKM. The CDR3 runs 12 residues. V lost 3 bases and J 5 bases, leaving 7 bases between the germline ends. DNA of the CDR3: TGTGCCAGCAGTTTGGTGCGGTATGGCTACACCTTC. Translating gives CASSLVRYGYTF.

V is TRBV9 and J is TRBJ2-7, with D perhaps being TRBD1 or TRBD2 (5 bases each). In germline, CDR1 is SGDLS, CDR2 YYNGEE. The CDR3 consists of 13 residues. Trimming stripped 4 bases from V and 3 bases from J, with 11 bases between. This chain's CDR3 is CASSKGPSYEQYF. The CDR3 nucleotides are TGTGCCAGCAGCAAGGGACCGAGCTACGAGCAGTACTTC.

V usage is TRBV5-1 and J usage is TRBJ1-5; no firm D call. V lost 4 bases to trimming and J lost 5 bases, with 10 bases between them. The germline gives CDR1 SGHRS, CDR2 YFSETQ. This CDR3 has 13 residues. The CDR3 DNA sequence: TGCGCCAGCAGCATTGGACCCGATCAGCCCCAGCATTTT. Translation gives CASSIGPDQPQHF.

The CDR3 here is CASRAQGASTDTQYF. The CDR3, as DNA: TGTGCCAGCAGAGCGCAGGGGGCGAGTACAGATACGCAGTATTTT. This chain joins TRBV2 and TRBJ2-3; 8 positions agree with TRBD1. V shed 6 bases and J 3 bases; nucleotides not matched to a gene: 8. The CDR3 runs 15 residues. Germline V CDR1 and CDR2: SNHLY, FYNNEI.

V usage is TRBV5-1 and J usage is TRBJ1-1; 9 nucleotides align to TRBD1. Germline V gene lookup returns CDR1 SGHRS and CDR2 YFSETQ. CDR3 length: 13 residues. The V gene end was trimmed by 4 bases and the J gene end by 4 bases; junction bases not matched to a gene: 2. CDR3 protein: CASSTGQGTEAFF. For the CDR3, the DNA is TGCGCCAGCAGCACGGGACAGGGCACTGAAGCTTTCTTT.

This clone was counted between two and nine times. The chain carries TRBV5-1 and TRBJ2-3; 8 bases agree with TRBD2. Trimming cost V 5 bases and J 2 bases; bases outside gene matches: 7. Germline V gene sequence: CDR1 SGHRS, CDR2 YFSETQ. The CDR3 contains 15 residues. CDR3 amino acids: CASRSPGLVTDTQYF. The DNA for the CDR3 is TGCGCCAGCAGATCCCCGGGACTAGTCACAGATACGCAGTATTTT.

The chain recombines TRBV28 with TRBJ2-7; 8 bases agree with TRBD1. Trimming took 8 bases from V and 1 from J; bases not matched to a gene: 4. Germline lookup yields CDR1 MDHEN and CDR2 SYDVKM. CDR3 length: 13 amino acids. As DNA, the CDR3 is TGTGCCAGCTGGGGACAGGAGTCCTACGAGCAGTACTTC. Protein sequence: CASWGQESYEQYF.

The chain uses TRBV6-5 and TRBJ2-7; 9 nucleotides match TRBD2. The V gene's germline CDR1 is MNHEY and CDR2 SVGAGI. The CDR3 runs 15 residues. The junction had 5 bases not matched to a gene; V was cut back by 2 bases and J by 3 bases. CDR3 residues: CASSYDPSGNYEQYF. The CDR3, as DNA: TGTGCCAGCAGTTACGACCCTAGCGGGAACTACGAGCAGTACTTC.